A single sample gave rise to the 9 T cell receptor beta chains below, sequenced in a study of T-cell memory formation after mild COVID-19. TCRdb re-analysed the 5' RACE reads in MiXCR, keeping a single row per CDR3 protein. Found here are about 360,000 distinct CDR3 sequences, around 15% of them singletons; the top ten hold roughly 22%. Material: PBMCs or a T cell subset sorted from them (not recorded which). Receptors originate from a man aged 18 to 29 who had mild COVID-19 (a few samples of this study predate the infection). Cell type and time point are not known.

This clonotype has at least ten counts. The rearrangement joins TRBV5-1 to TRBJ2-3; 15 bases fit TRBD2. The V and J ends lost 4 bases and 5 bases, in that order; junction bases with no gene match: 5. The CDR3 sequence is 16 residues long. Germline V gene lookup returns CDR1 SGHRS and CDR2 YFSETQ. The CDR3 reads CASSVGLAGGRDTQYF. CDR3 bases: TGCGCCAGCAGCGTGGGACTAGCGGGGGGCAGAGATACGCAGTATTTT. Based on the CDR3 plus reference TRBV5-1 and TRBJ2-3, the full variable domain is KAGVTQTPRYLIKTRGQQVTLSCSPISGHRSVSWYQQTPGQGLQFLFEYFSETQRNKGNFPGRFSGRQFSNSRSEMNVSTLELGDSALYLCASSVGLAGGRDTQYFGPGTRLTVL.

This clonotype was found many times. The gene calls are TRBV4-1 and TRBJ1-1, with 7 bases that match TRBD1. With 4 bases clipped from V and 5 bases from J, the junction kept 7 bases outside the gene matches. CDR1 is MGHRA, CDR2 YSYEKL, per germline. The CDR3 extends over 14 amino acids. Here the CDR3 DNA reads TGCGCCAGCAGCCGACGCCAGGGGGGGACTGAAGCTTTCTTT. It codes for CASSRRQGGTEAFF.

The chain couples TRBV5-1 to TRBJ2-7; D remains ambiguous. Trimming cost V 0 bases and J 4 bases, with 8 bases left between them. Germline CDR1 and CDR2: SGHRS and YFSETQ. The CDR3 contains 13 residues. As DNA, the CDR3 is TGCGCCAGCAGCTTGGCACCAGAATACGAGCAGTACTTC. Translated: CASSLAPEYEQYF.

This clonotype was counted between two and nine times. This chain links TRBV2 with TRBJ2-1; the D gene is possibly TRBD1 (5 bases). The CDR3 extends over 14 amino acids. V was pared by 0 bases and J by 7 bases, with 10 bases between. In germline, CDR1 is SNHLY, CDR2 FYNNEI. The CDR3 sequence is CASSEATVRNEQFF. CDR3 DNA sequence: TGTGCCAGCAGTGAAGCGACAGTCCGGAATGAGCAGTTCTTC.

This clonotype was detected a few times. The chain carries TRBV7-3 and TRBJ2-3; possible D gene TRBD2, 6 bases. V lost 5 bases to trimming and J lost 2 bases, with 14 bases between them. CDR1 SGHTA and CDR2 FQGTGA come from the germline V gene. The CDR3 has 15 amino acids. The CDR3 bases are TGTGCCAGCAGCCCCTCGGGGGACCCCACAGATACGCAGTATTTT. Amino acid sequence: CASSPSGDPTDTQYF.

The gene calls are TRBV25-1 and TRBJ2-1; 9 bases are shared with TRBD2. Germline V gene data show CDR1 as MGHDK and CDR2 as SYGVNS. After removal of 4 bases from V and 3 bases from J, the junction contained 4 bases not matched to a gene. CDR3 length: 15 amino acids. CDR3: CASSGAGGLYNEQFF. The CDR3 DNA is TGTGCCAGCAGTGGGGCGGGGGGGCTCTACAATGAGCAGTTCTTC.

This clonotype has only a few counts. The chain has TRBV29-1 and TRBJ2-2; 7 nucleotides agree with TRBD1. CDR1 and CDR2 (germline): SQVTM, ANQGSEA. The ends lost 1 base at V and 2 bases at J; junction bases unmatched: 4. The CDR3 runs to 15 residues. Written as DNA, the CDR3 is TGCAGCGTTGAAGGGTGGACAGGCAACACCGGGGAGCTGTTTTTT. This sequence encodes CSVEGWTGNTGELFF.

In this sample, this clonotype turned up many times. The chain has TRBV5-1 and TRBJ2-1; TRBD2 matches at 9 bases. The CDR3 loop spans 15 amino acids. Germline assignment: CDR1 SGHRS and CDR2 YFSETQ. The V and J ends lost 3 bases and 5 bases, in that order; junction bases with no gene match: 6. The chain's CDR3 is CASSSGGGAHNEQFF. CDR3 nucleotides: TGCGCCAGCAGCTCCGGCGGGGGGGCTCACAATGAGCAGTTCTTC.

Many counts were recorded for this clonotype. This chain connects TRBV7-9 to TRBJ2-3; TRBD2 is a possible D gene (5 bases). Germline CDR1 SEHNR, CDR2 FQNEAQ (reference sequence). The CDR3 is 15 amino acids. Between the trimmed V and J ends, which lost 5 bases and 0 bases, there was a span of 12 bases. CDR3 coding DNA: TGTGCCAGCAGCGACCACCGGACTAGCACAGATACGCAGTATTTT. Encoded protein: CASSDHRTSTDTQYF.